This T cell receptor (beta chain) was identified in a study of blood T cells in healthy people across ages. Study overall: Capture by template switching was about one barcoded beta molecule per two T cells. Study findings and constraints: Compared with aged donors, long-lived donors showed fewer expanded clones, suggesting selection.

With a J-beta primer mix and a sample-barcoded 5' primer, a second PCR ran roughly 6 to 12 cycles. Every molecule of cDNA carried a tag from a template-switch adaptor with 12 random nucleotides. MiXCR, run by TCRdb on the 5' RACE reads, gives a single entry per CDR3 protein. Of hundreds of thousands of distinct CDR3 sequences in the sample, over 45% are singletons; the top ten hold 51%. Peripheral blood from each donor was collected in a volume of approximately 10 milliliters. CDR1 SGHDT and CDR2 YYEEEE come from the germline V gene. The CDR3 is made up of 17 amino acids. The V gene end was trimmed by 2 bases and the J gene end by 2 bases; junction bases not matched to a gene: 6. With respect to this clonotype: What it binds is not known.

J is TRBJ2-6 and V is TRBV5-6; 8 nucleotides line up with TRBD1. The sequence was obtained from a man in his fifties or sixties in good health. The sequenced material came from blood. The CDR3 protein is CASSFRTGPAGANVLTF. CDR3 DNA: TGTGCCAGCAGCTTTAGGACAGGGCCAGCTGGGGCCAACGTCCTGACTTTC.